These T cell receptor beta chains were read from a single sample in a study of OX40 agonist ivuxolimab in advanced cancers. Sequenced by immunoSEQ multiplex PCR; TCRdb stores in-frame clones only, minus some. Of 20,000 to 30,000 clones listed, 65% to 90% are singletons. The material was CD4+ or CD8+ T cells sorted from blood, obtained in a trial of the OX40 agonist ivuxolimab. These receptor sequences come from an adult with an advanced solid tumor such as melanoma, head and neck, liver or kidney cancer. Each CDR3 is given with its conserved first and last residue. A D gene is named only where the DNA matches it firmly. Some rows mark clone size as missing; the rest say once, few, many or name a class of expanded clone.

abundance,j_gene,v_gene,d_gene,CDR3aa,CDR3nt
-,TRBJ2-1,TRBV6-6,TRBD1,CASRTGAPEQFF,TGTGCCAGCAGAACAGGGGCTCCTGAGCAGTTCTTC
-,TRBJ1-2,TRBV27,-,CASSRRIRDSGYTF,TGTGCCAGCAGCCGTCGCATCCGGGATAGTGGCTACACCTTC
-,TRBJ2-1,TRBV6-5,-,CASSPNSYNEQFF,TGTGCCAGCAGTCCCAACTCCTACAATGAGCAGTTCTTC
-,TRBJ2-2,TRBV6-4,TRBD2,CASSLSGGTGELFF,TGTGCCAGCAGTCTCAGCGGGGGGACCGGGGAGCTGTTTTTT
-,TRBJ2-1,TRBV9,-,CASSARDNEQFF,TGTGCCAGCAGCGCAAGAGACAATGAGCAGTTCTTC
-,TRBJ2-3,TRBV9,TRBD1,CASSVAKTGGDTQYF,TGTGCCAGCAGCGTAGCCAAGACAGGGGGAGATACGCAGTATTTT
-,TRBJ1-2,TRBV4-2,-,CASSHGTYGYTF,TGTGCCAGCAGCCACGGGACATATGGCTACACCTTC
-,TRBJ1-4,TRBV28,-,CASSKGRGTNEKLFF,TGTGCCAGCAGCAAGGGCAGGGGAACTAATGAAAAACTGTTTTTT
-,TRBJ1-1,TRBV9,TRBD1,CASSSTTGTGATVSLNTEAFF,TGTGCCAGCAGCTCAACTACCGGGACAGGGGCGACCGTTTCTCTAAACACTGAAGCTTTCTTT
-,TRBJ1-2,TRBV11-2,-,CASSLEEQNYGYTF,TGTGCCAGCAGCTTAGAGGAACAGAACTATGGCTACACCTTC
-,TRBJ1-1,TRBV2,TRBD1,CASRRDRGRTEAFF,TGTGCCAGCAGGCGGGACAGGGGGCGCACTGAAGCTTTCTTT
-,TRBJ2-4,TRBV28,TRBD1,CASSETGARAKNIQYF,TGTGCCAGCAGTGAAACAGGGGCTAGGGCCAAAAACATTCAGTACTTC
-,TRBJ1-2,TRBV11-2,-,CASSLGARNGYTF,TGTGCCAGCAGCTTGGGGGCGAGGAATGGCTACACCTTC
-,TRBJ2-7,TRBV27,-,CASRGWQGYAYEQYF,TGTGCCAGCAGGGGCTGGCAGGGGTACGCCTACGAGCAGTACTTC
-,TRBJ1-5,TRBV9,-,CASSVGAGLNQPQHF,TGTGCCAGCAGCGTAGGGGCAGGCCTAAATCAGCCCCAGCATTTT
few,TRBJ2-3,TRBV6-1,TRBD2,CASKGGGDIDTQYF,TGTGCCAGCAAGGGCGGGGGGGACATAGATACGCAGTATTTT
once,TRBJ1-5,TRBV5-8,-,CASSLLAYQPQHF,TGTGCCAGCAGCTTGTTGGCATATCAGCCCCAGCATTTT
once,TRBJ2-7,TRBV7-9,-,CASSSPTPGHTYEQYF,TGTGCCAGCAGCTCACCGACCCCGGGACATACATACGAGCAGTACTTC
-,TRBJ2-7,TRBV7-2,-,CASSPRVVSLLEQYF,TGTGCCAGCAGCCCCCGAGTAGTATCCCTCCTTGAGCAGTACTTC
-,TRBJ2-1,TRBV7-9,TRBD2,CASSLAGTYNEQFF,TGTGCCAGCAGTTTAGCGGGAACCTACAATGAGCAGTTCTTC
-,TRBJ2-6,TRBV27,-,CASSPPRGGSVGANVLTF,TGTGCCAGCAGTCCCCCCAGGGGCGGGTCGGTCGGGGCCAACGTCCTGACTTTC
once,TRBJ2-3,TRBV5-4,TRBD2,CASSSAGGLTDTQYF,TGTGCCAGCAGCTCAGCGGGGGGGCTGACAGATACGCAGTATTTT
-,TRBJ2-5,TRBV5-3,-,CARSSIRRLNAQETQYF,TGTGCCAGAAGCTCGATAAGGCGGTTGAACGCCCAAGAGACCCAGTACTTC
-,TRBJ2-3,TRBV28,-,CASSLSRSDVTDTQYF,TGTGCCAGCAGTTTATCCAGGTCAGATGTCACAGATACGCAGTATTTT
-,TRBJ1-5,TRBV4-1,-,CASSLSGYNQPQHF,TGCGCCAGCAGCCTGTCAGGGTACAATCAGCCCCAGCATTTT
-,TRBJ2-7,TRBV5-1,TRBD2,CACRLANERTYEQYF,TGCGCCTGCCGACTAGCGAATGAGAGGACCTACGAGCAGTACTTC
-,TRBJ2-3,TRBV6-1,TRBD1,CASSMDREVDTQYF,TGTGCCAGCAGTATGGACAGGGAGGTGGATACGCAGTATTTT
-,TRBJ1-2,TRBV7-9,-,CASSLGGANYGYTF,TGTGCCAGCAGCCTAGGGGGGGCGAACTATGGCTACACCTTC
-,TRBJ2-5,TRBV7-9,TRBD2,CASSTTKGLAGVDETQYF,TGTGCCAGCAGCACCACAAAAGGACTAGCGGGAGTGGATGAGACCCAGTACTTC
-,TRBJ2-7,TRBV7-9,TRBD1,CASTPPTGNYEQYF,TGTGCCAGCACCCCCCCGACAGGGAACTACGAGCAGTACTTC
few,TRBJ2-2,TRBV19,TRBD1,CASSADRGRWELFF,TGTGCCAGTAGTGCGGACAGGGGACGCTGGGAGCTGTTTTTT
-,TRBJ2-1,TRBV9,TRBD2,CASSTWTSGSLDEQFF,TGTGCCAGCAGCACTTGGACTAGCGGGAGTCTAGATGAGCAGTTCTTC
-,TRBJ1-1,TRBV6-4,TRBD1,CASSVEGGGNTEAFF,TGTGCCAGCAGTGTCGAGGGAGGGGGCAACACTGAAGCTTTCTTT
-,TRBJ2-1,TRBV5-5,TRBD1,CASSLFGQGSNEQFF,TGTGCCAGCAGCTTGTTTGGACAGGGGAGCAATGAGCAGTTCTTC
-,TRBJ1-1,TRBV7-6,-,CASSLERGTEAFF,TGTGCCAGCAGCTTAGAGCGAGGGACTGAAGCTTTCTTT
once,TRBJ2-2,TRBV10-3,TRBD2,CAISVSIPSGSGNTGELFF,TGTGCCATCAGTGTTTCTATCCCTAGCGGGAGCGGGAACACCGGGGAGCTGTTTTTT
few,TRBJ2-2,TRBV4-3,-,CASSQGYTGELFF,TGCGCCAGCAGCCAAGGTTACACCGGGGAGCTGTTTTTT
-,TRBJ2-7,TRBV7-9,TRBD2,CASTPLAGTGEQYF,TGTGCCAGCACCCCCCTAGCGGGAACGGGCGAGCAGTACTTC
-,TRBJ2-7,TRBV5-5,TRBD2,CASSAGLAATYEQYF,TGTGCCAGCAGCGCGGGACTAGCGGCGACCTACGAGCAGTACTTC
once,TRBJ2-2,TRBV29-1,-,CSVETGGFGTGELFF,TGCAGCGTTGAAACTGGGGGCTTCGGCACCGGGGAGCTGTTTTTT
-,TRBJ2-1,TRBV14,TRBD2,CASSHSTWTSGPYNEQFF,TGTGCCAGCAGCCATTCTACATGGACTAGCGGGCCTTACAATGAGCAGTTCTTC
few,TRBJ2-7,TRBV7-9,-,CASSLEMAATVQYF,TGTGCCAGCAGCTTAGAGATGGCAGCCACTGTGCAGTACTTC
once,TRBJ2-7,TRBV29-1,TRBD2,CSAKGGERYEQYF,TGCAGCGCAAAGGGAGGGGAGAGGTACGAGCAGTACTTC
-,TRBJ2-7,TRBV30,-,CAWSAALSYEQYF,TGTGCCTGGAGTGCAGCTCTTTCCTACGAGCAGTACTTC
-,TRBJ1-4,TRBV4-1,-,CASSLFTESLREKLFF,TGCGCCAGCAGCCTCTTCACAGAGTCCCTGAGGGAAAAACTGTTTTTT
once,TRBJ2-1,TRBV6-5,TRBD2,CASSYQPGLASGEQFF,TGTGCCAGCAGTTATCAACCGGGACTAGCTTCTGGCGAGCAGTTCTTC
-,TRBJ1-2,TRBV12-5,TRBD1,CASGLGQGALGGYTF,TGTGCTAGTGGTTTAGGCCAGGGGGCTTTAGGTGGCTACACCTTC
-,TRBJ2-1,TRBV15,-,CATSTKKGGYNEQFF,TGTGCCACCAGCACGAAAAAAGGGGGGTACAATGAGCAGTTCTTC
-,TRBJ1-3,TRBV5-5,-,CASINWAGHGSGNTIYF,TGTGCCAGCATAAATTGGGCGGGACATGGGTCTGGAAACACCATATATTTT
-,TRBJ2-1,TRBV7-6,TRBD2,CASSLNIAGGPGEQFF,TGTGCCAGCAGCTTAAATATAGCGGGAGGGCCCGGGGAGCAGTTCTTC
few,TRBJ2-5,TRBV13,-,CASSFGETQYF,TGTGCCAGCAGCTTTGGGGAGACCCAGTACTTC
-,TRBJ1-1,TRBV4-1,-,CASSQEGGVKEAFF,TGCGCCAGCAGCCAAGAAGGGGGGGTGAAGGAAGCTTTCTTT
-,TRBJ2-3,TRBV15,-,CATSKEQDTQYF,TGTGCCACCAGCAAAGAGCAAGATACGCAGTATTTT
-,TRBJ2-1,TRBV7-9,-,CASSLSGQGTYNEQFF,TGTGCCAGCAGCTTATCGGGGCAGGGGACCTACAATGAGCAGTTCTTC
-,TRBJ2-1,TRBV5-8,TRBD2,CASSLATSGYNEQFF,TGTGCCAGCAGCTTGGCGACTAGCGGATACAATGAGCAGTTCTTC
-,TRBJ2-3,TRBV6-1,-,CASSDSPGHGGDTQYF,TGTGCCAGCAGTGATTCCCCGGGGCACGGAGGGGATACGCAGTATTTT
-,TRBJ2-3,TRBV5-5,-,CASSPEVDTQYF,TGTGCCAGCAGCCCCGAGGTAGATACGCAGTATTTT
-,TRBJ2-7,TRBV27,-,CATGGAGGYEQYF,TGTGCCACCGGAGGGGCAGGGGGTTACGAGCAGTACTTC